This T cell receptor (beta chain) derives from a study of cytomegalovirus exposure and HLA in healthy donors (dated 2017 in TCRdb). About the full investigation: In an earlier analysis of 550 to 750 of the donors, 250 to 350 Gb of sequence data and approximately 120 million unique TCR beta sequences from about 190 million T cells were reported. Around 300 gigabases of sequencing data and tens of millions of unique TCR sequences were included in an early release covering 550 to 650 HLA-typed donors. Among the roughly 370 genotyped donors, about 83% belonged to the genetic ancestry cluster associated with self-reported Caucasian donors. The study aimed to test whether cataloging public T cell receptors could reveal signatures of past pathogen exposure. The study profiled the T cell repertoires of about 720 subjects by immunosequencing and related them to cytomegalovirus serostatus. A separate validation cohort of approximately 130 different subjects was used in addition to the roughly 670-subject first cohort. To predict cytomegalovirus infection status, the study combined high-throughput TCR immunosequencing, statistical association of individual TCRs with disease status, and machine learning. A later analysis re-examined previously published TCR beta repertoires from more than 650 donors and added high-resolution HLA genotyping to investigate patterns of TCR occurrence. Rather than using new phenotypic data, the later analysis identified candidate immune exposures from TCR beta sequences and from how often those sequences occurred across donors. In an earlier analysis of roughly 540 of the donors, high-throughput TCR beta sequencing was used to judge whether each TCR beta V gene segment behaved as functional or pseudogenic. Donor age, sex, ethnicity and CMV serostatus were compiled together with the repertoire data. A later genetic analysis used genome-wide SNP genotypes for about 60% of the 666 donors, treating that subset as a discovery cohort. Every repertoire in the discovery cohort had been generated on one and the same sequencing platform. HLA typing included class I and class II loci at four-digit resolution. Typing coverage differed by locus: A, B, C, DRB1 and DQB1 were typed in about 620-630 donors, DQA1 in 522, DPA1 in around 610, and DPB1 in around 440. Several DR-DQ haplotypes were handled as single units for association and clustering because linkage in the cohort was strong. Across under 500 genotyped donors of the cohort, an average of roughly 250,000 unique TCR beta nucleotide sequences per donor were sequenced, and roughly a sixth of those sequences were non-productive.

The germline ends are 12 bases apart after V is trimmed by 0 bases and J by 8 bases. The germline V gene encodes CDR1 SGDLS and CDR2 YYNGEE. CDR3 length: 14 amino acids, cysteine to phenylalanine. The read is trimmed to its CDR3 DNA, 42 bases read in frame from base 1. Points on this clone: The antigen this receptor binds is unknown.

In total, approximately 690 healthy bone marrow donors made up the cohort. At the time of sampling, every cohort member was nominally healthy, though immune exposures that went unrecorded were likely present. The donor tested CMV seronegative, placing the donor among the 350 or so seronegative members of the cohort. Every donor gave a peripheral blood sample, and the peripheral blood mononuclear cells from that sample were used for TCR beta sequencing. Genomic DNA was extracted from the blood cell samples with the Qiagen DNeasy Blood Extraction Kit. Library prep was done by the immunoSEQ multiplex PCR assay. The multiplex PCR relied on a mix of 60 forward primers for TCR Vbeta segments and 13 reverse primers for TCR Jbeta segments. Amplification of the CDR3 region of rearranged TCR beta genes was performed with a multiplex PCR assay on genomic DNA. On the Illumina HiSeq System, the amplified TCR beta libraries were sequenced as 87-base-pair reads. In the source study's methods: A later analysis counted some 74 million unique TCR beta chains across the 600 to 850 repertoires, and about 10 million of these chains were shared by at least two donors. To remove PCR and sequencing errors, raw reads were error-corrected and collapsed into unique sequences using a nearest-neighbor algorithm that merged closely related sequences. Alignment of CDR3 sequences to IMGT reference sequences was used to assign V, D and J gene segments. For a sequence to be retained, at least a six-nucleotide match to both a V gene segment and a J gene segment was required. Rearrangements were classified as productive when the CDR3 lacked stop codons and remained in frame with V and J, and all other rearrangements were classified as non-productive. CDR3 was defined according to IMGT convention as the region running from the second conserved V-encoded cysteine to the conserved J-encoded phenylalanine. In an earlier analysis of roughly 610 of the donors, sequences lacking an unambiguous match to a single V gene segment were excluded. In an earlier analysis of 500 to 750 of the donors, V segments were called functional above 56.7% productive rearrangements and were called segregating when the between-donor standard deviation exceeded 5%. A statistical classification framework was built to diagnose cytomegalovirus status from the catalog of TCR beta chain sequences. In a later analysis, V and J genes were assigned by comparing TCR nucleotide sequences against IMGT/GENE-DB human TR gene sequences. In a later analysis, CDR3 sequences and most-parsimonious VDJ recombination scenarios were assigned using the TCRdist pipeline. In a later analysis, each TCR beta chain was defined by its CDR3 amino acid sequence together with its V-gene family, and reads lacking a unique V-gene family were excluded. To address suspected cross-contamination and a sequencing artifact, a later analysis removed a few hundred highly shared, low-generation-probability nucleotide sequences. In a later analysis, a clonal expansion index for each public chain was calculated from normalized within-repertoire ranks of inferred template counts. In a later analysis, generation probabilities were computed using a VDJ recombination model fitted to out-of-frame rearrangements, and the results were checked against IGoR. In a later analysis, hypergeometric tests were used to score TCR-TCR, TCR-HLA and TCR-CMV co-occurrence, with a repertoire-size bias correction applied to TCR pairs. A later analysis estimated false discovery rates by permuting HLA or CMV assignments 20 times. A later analysis grouped co-occurring TCRs with DBSCAN, adding TCRdist sequence similarity when clustering within HLA-allele-positive subsets. Co-occurrence clustering excluded repertoires with fewer than 30,000 or more than 120,000 public chains, plus five with anomalous nucleotide sharing. What TCRdb holds here is the immuneACCESS table cut down to in-frame rearrangements. Part of the clones is not present; checked against another copy, under half of the missing clones reflect an unresolved V gene, and the others are unexplained. The DNA gave D and trimming, while V, J and clone size come from that table. This sample's clone table shows around 63,000 clones. The ten largest clones capture 1.5% to 2% of the sample.

Paper-wide results and their limitations: When HLA alleles, especially DR and DQ, strongly co-occurred, TCR associations were difficult to assign to individual alleles. CMV serostatus was the only immune exposure information available for the cohort. A further reported finding was that TCR beta sequences accurately predicted the HLA-A and HLA-B alleles for most subjects in the first cohort. Because counts were too low, roughly 18 rarely observed V segments, including chromosome 9 orphons, were left out of the earlier analysis of 500 to 750 of the donors. According to a later genetic analysis, donors in an Asian-associated ancestry cluster had fewer N-insertions in productive TCRs than the approximately 630-donor mean. While some public TCRs were present in many individuals, most TCR sequences turned up only very rarely across donors. Specific HLA alleles were associated with more than 15,000 TCR beta sequences at a false discovery rate of 0.05 in a later analysis. V-gene and J-gene trimming of TCR beta chains was associated with a missense DCLRE1C variant in a later genetic analysis, and the association was replicated in an independent cohort. Roughly uniform sequencing depth across donors was assumed in presence/absence analyses, although this assumption may not hold. The cohort was sequenced for TCR beta chains only, and without alpha or paired-chain data the features that could be detected were limited. Three of the identified cytomegalovirus-associated TCR beta chains were confirmed in vitro to be specific for cytomegalovirus antigens. Linkage disequilibrium might explain the correlated functional status among segregating V segments, but an unknown experimental factor could not be ruled out. Some IMGT-functional V segments, including TRBV6-2 and TRBV6-3, could not be distinguished by the 87-base-pair reads and were therefore excluded. In a later analysis, TCR association rates were found to vary across HLA loci, with the most associated TCRs seen for DRB1 alleles and the fewest for HLA-C alleles. Compared with equally common non-associated chains, HLA-associated TCR beta chains in a later analysis were more clonally expanded and had lower generation probabilities. A later analysis found that most CMV-associated TCR beta chains appeared HLA-restricted, with HLA associations seemingly driven largely by CMV exposure. The classifier was reported to diagnose cytomegalovirus status with high specificity and sensitivity in both the original cohort and the validation cohort. The sequencing pipeline was judged likely to have produced a cluster of highly shared sequence variants as a technical artifact. A later analysis reported that several top co-occurrence clusters appeared linked to parvovirus B19, influenza, CMV and Epstein-Barr virus. Because some donors lacked HLA typing at each locus, the association tests relied only on the typed subset. It was suggested by the authors that the approach could potentially be generalized to other disease states and immunological phenotypes. The study listed 170 or so TCR beta chains as associated with cytomegalovirus. In an earlier analysis of around 500 of the donors, most TCR beta V segments appeared in productive rearrangements about 87% or about 30% of the time, broadly matching IMGT annotations.

Sequenced sample: PBMCs. This sequence was found in a woman in her twenties or thirties in good health and CMV-seronegative. In this chain, TRBV9 is recombined with TRBJ2-1; 6 matching bases give a weak D call of TRBD1. At the DNA level, the sequence is TGTGCCAGCAGCGTAGCACGGACAGCGTATGAGCAGTTCTTC. This codes for CASSVARTAYEQFF.